This TCR beta chain stems from a study of OX40 agonist ivuxolimab in advanced cancers. Study-level information: Partial responses were seen in three patients, one with hepatocellular carcinoma and two with cutaneous melanoma.

Points from the study as a whole: Near-lowest levels of clonal expansion characterized partial responders at 0.1-3.0 mg/kg.

No patient had autoimmune disease or received systemic immunosuppression. Blood draws occurred at baseline, cycle 4 day 1, and cycle 7 day 1. Data came from immunoSEQ multiplex PCR; TCRdb stores just in-frame clones and leaves some out. The sample has 100,000 or so clones, under 95% seen once. Trimming stripped 5 bases from V and 0 bases from J, with 11 bases between. Germline V CDR1 and CDR2: SGHAT, FQNNGV. The CDR3 runs to 14 residues. Points on this clone: Its cognate antigen is unknown.

The chain is built from TRBV11-2 and TRBJ2-7; unclear D gene. This TCR was recovered from an adult with an advanced solid tumor such as melanoma, head and neck, liver or kidney cancer. The input for sequencing was CD4+ or CD8+ T cells sorted from blood, taken in a trial of the OX40 agonist ivuxolimab. CDR3 nucleotides: TGTGCCAGCAGCCCTTTAATATACTCCTACGAGCAGTACTTC. Residues: CASSPLIYSYEQYF.